The 25 T cell receptor beta chains reported below all come from one sample, sequenced in a study of T cell repertoires in cytomegalovirus infection. TCRdb ran MiXCR on the reads and lists one entry per CDR3 protein. The sample contains around 530,000 distinct CDR3 sequences, about 30% of which appear only once. The sample taken for sequencing was PBMCs. All receptors derive from a human donor in good health (CMV status not recorded). Some clones in this sample may be carry-over from other donors' samples.

The sample holds one count of this clonotype. A read error may be the cause here, since a much bigger clone is one base away. This chain joins TRBV7-9 and TRBJ2-7; tentative D call: TRBD1 (6 bases). The V gene's germline CDR1 is SEHNR and CDR2 FQNEAQ (reference sequence). The CDR3 consists of 15 residues. V shed 7 bases and J shed 3 bases, with 19 bases lying between them. CDR3 in amino acids: CASNLGAVAVYEQYV. CDR3 DNA sequence: TGTGCCAGCAACTTGGGGGCCGTTGCTGTCTACGAGCAGTACGTC.

The chain employs TRBV9 and TRBJ2-1, with 7 bases identical to TRBD1. The V gene end was trimmed by 0 bases and the J gene end by 3 bases; junction bases not matched to a gene: 3. This CDR3 is built from 15 residues. Per the germline V gene, CDR1 is SGDLS and CDR2 is YYNGEE. CDR3 sequence reads: CASSVVGGYYNEQFF. The CDR3 DNA is TGTGCCAGCAGCGTAGTAGGGGGCTACTACAATGAGCAGTTCTTC.

Note on this clonotype: The junction does not match germline at one end; this may be a read error. The V gene is TRBV11-3, the J gene TRBJ1-1; no clear D gene. This CDR3 contains 11 residues. CDR1 and CDR2 from the germline V gene are SGHNT and YENEEA. The CDR3, as DNA: TGTGCCAGCAGCTTAGATTTATTAAGCGTCTTT. Protein product: CASSLDLLSVF.

This clonotype was seen ten or more times. CDR3 amino acids: CASSLVGTGRPLVSLSGELFF. The CDR3 DNA sequence: TGTGCCAGCAGCTTAGTAGGGACAGGGCGTCCGCTAGTTTCCCTCTCCGGGGAGCTGTTTTTT. The chain recombines TRBV7-2 with TRBJ2-2, with 9 bases that match TRBD1. This CDR3 region has 21 residues. Germline CDR1 reads SGHTA; CDR2 reads FQGNSA. With 1 base clipped from V and 6 bases from J, the junction kept 21 bases outside the gene matches.

This clonotype was detected many times. The chain couples TRBV7-6 to TRBJ2-6; 8 nucleotides agree with TRBD2. Germline CDR1 reads SGHVS; CDR2 reads FNYEAQ. CDR3 size: 18 residues. Unmatched junction bases numbered 5, after V lost 1 base and J lost 0 bases. CDR3: CASSLGAGGPSGANVLTF. CDR3 nucleotides: TGTGCCAGCAGCTTAGGGGCGGGAGGACCCTCTGGGGCCAACGTCCTGACTTTC.

The V and J genes are TRBV30 and TRBJ1-6; D uncertain. V shed 2 bases and J shed 8 bases, with 10 bases lying between them. There are 13 residues in the CDR3. Germline values: CDR1 GTSNPN, CDR2 SVGIG (reference sequence). CDR3 region: CAWSTGSDSPLHF. The DNA for the CDR3 is TGTGCCTGGAGTACGGGGTCGGATTCACCCCTCCACTTT.

This clonotype was picked up a small number of times. This chain joins TRBV5-4 and TRBJ2-7; possibly TRBD1 for D (6 bases). From germline, CDR1 is SGHNT and CDR2 YYREEE (reference sequence). This CDR3 is built from 14 residues. V lost 3 bases to trimming and J lost 6 bases, with 16 bases between them. The CDR3 bases are TGTGCCAGCAGCTCAAGGACAGTTCCCACCGAGCAGTACTTC. Its protein product is CASSSRTVPTEQYF.

Regarding this clonotype: Being one base from a much bigger clone, this may be a read error. The rearrangement links TRBV12-3 or TRBV12-4 to TRBJ2-3; D is undetermined. The CDR3 length is 15 residues. Trimming pared 5 bases from V and 4 bases from J, leaving 16 bases between. CDR3 loop: CASSLGQLGPDTQYF. CDR3 bases: TGTGCCAGCAGTCTCGGGCAGTTAGGGCCAGATACGCAGTATTTT.

This clonotype was seen many times. The rearrangement joins TRBV11-1 to TRBJ1-6, with D maybe TRBD1 (5 bases). This CDR3 has 16 residues. Germline lookup yields CDR1 SGHAT and CDR2 FQDESV (reference sequence). The V end lost 5 bases, the J end lost 7 bases, and 18 bases lay between the germline ends. In DNA, the CDR3 is TGTGCCAGCAGCGTAAGAGCGAGGGGAGGAAATTCACCCCTCCACTTT. Translation gives CASSVRARGGNSPLHF.

V usage is TRBV11-3 and J usage is TRBJ2-4, with D unresolved. The V gene lost 0 bases and the J gene lost 8 bases, with 5 bases spanning the gap. There are 12 residues in the CDR3. The germline V gene has CDR1 SGHNT and CDR2 YENEEA. This chain's CDR3 is CASSLDGDIQYF. The CDR3 DNA sequence: TGTGCCAGCAGCTTAGATGGGGACATTCAGTACTTC.

This clonotype was observed a few times. The chain has TRBV12-3 or TRBV12-4 and TRBJ1-6, with 10 bases lining up with TRBD1. This CDR3 contains 18 residues. J was trimmed by 9 bases and V by 2 bases; bases with no gene match: 13. The CDR3 sequence: CASSLHLYDDRGRSPLHF. CDR3 bases: TGTGCCAGCAGTTTACACCTCTATGACGACAGGGGGCGTTCACCCCTCCACTTT.

This clonotype was recorded many times. This chain connects TRBV28 to TRBJ2-7, with 7 bases that match TRBD2. The J segment lost 5 bases and the V segment lost 5 bases, leaving 12 bases of the junction unmatched. The CDR3 runs 15 residues. CDR1 is MDHEN and CDR2 is SYDVKM in the germline V gene. CDR3 amino acids: CASSTVGAGVDEQYF. The DNA for the CDR3 is TGTGCCAGCAGTACCGTCGGTGCGGGAGTCGACGAGCAGTACTTC.

The chain uses TRBV20-1 and TRBJ2-1; no definite D call. V lost 2 bases, J lost 9 bases, and 17 bases lay in between. Germline V gene lookup returns CDR1 DFQATT and CDR2 SNEGSKA (reference sequence). This CDR3 region has 14 residues. In DNA, the CDR3 is TGCAGTGCTAGATTTCTGGGAAGGGATGGTGAGCAGTTCTTC. Translation gives CSARFLGRDGEQFF.

V gene TRBV7-9 combines with J gene TRBJ2-1, with D maybe TRBD2 (6 bases). The CDR3 is made up of 15 amino acids. V was pared by 5 bases and J by 5 bases, with 16 bases between. CDR1 is SEHNR, CDR2 FQNEAQ, per germline (reference sequence). The CDR3, as DNA: TGTGCCAGCAGCCGCGTGTTAGCGGACCACAATGAGCAGTTCTTC. This sequence encodes CASSRVLADHNEQFF.

This clonotype was seen a single time. The V call is TRBV27, the J call TRBJ2-5; a possible D gene is TRBD1 (5 bases). V lost 8 bases and J 1 base, leaving 20 bases between the germline ends. The CDR3 totals 16 residues. Germline V gene lookup returns CDR1 MNHEY and CDR2 SMNVEV (reference sequence). The DNA of the CDR3 is TGTGCCAGCGACCCCTCAGGGCAGGGCGGCCAAGAGACCCAGTACTTC. Its protein product is CASDPSGQGGQETQYF.

The chain is built from TRBV20-1 and TRBJ1-4; no definite D call. Germline CDR1 reads DFQATT; CDR2 reads SNEGSKA (reference sequence). This CDR3 is 13 amino acids long. V lost 1 base and J 7 bases, leaving 10 bases between the germline ends. DNA of the CDR3: TGCAGTGCTAGAGCACAGTTCCTTGAAAAACTGTTTTTT. Protein: CSARAQFLEKLFF.

In its sample, this clonotype was seen many times. The chain has TRBV7-2 and TRBJ1-1; no reliable D call. The CDR3 length is 15 residues. Germline V gene lookup returns CDR1 SGHTA and CDR2 FQGNSA. Trimming took 1 base from V and 1 from J, leaving 10 bases between them. CDR3 nucleotides: TGTGCCAGCAGCTTAGTTATGGGGTCGAACACTGAAGCTTTCTTT. It specifies CASSLVMGSNTEAFF.

This clonotype was seen repeatedly, ten times or more. The gene calls are TRBV7-2 and TRBJ2-3; TRBD1 might be the D (5 bases). CDR3 length: 14 amino acids. With 5 bases removed from V and 2 bases from J, the gap between germline ends came to 11 bases. Germline loops: CDR1 SGHTA, CDR2 FQGNSA. CDR3 nucleotides: TGTGCCAGCAGCCTAATCAGGGCCACAGATACGCAGTATTTT. It is translated as CASSLIRATDTQYF.

Only a few counts were recorded for this clonotype. This chain uses TRBV6-2 or TRBV6-3 with TRBJ1-2, with a possible D match to TRBD1 (6 bases). Germline V lookup: CDR1 MNHEY, CDR2 SVGEGT. The CDR3 sequence is 13 residues long. Trimming shortened V by 2 bases and J by 7 bases, and 11 bases separated the two germline ends. The DNA for the CDR3 is TGTGCCAGCAGTTACACAGGGCTGAGTGGCTACACCTTC. Translated: CASSYTGLSGYTF.

The chain links TRBV6-8 to TRBJ2-1; D not certain. V shed 0 bases and J shed 10 bases, with 13 bases lying between them. The CDR3 is made up of 14 amino acids. Germline loops: CDR1 MNHGY, CDR2 SAAAGT. The CDR3 coding sequence is TGTGCCAGCAGTTACTCGAGGCAGGTGGACGAGCAGTTCTTC. It yields the protein CASSYSRQVDEQFF.

Note on this clonotype: Given a much more abundant clone one base away, this may be a read error. The chain combines TRBV7-2 with TRBJ1-2; 11 bases map to TRBD1. Looked up from germline, CDR1 is SGHTA and CDR2 is FQGNSA. The junction had 7 bases not matched to a gene; V was cut back by 6 bases and J by 7 bases. This CDR3 region has 14 residues. The CDR3 DNA reads TGTGCCAGCAGGTCGGGACAGGGGGTGTCTGGCTACACCTTC. It codes for CASRSGQGVSGYTF. The full variable domain, its missing parts supplied by reference TRBV7-2 and TRBJ1-2, is GAGVSQSPSNKVTEKGKDVELRCDPISGHTALYWYRQSLGQGLEFLIYFQGNSAPDKSGLPSDRFSAERTGGSVSTLTIQRTQQEDSAVYLCASRSGQGVSGYTFGSGTRLTVV.

This clonotype was seen many times. Its ends do not fully match the called genes, so a read error is possible. The chain uses TRBV7-7 and TRBJ2-6, with TRBD2 matching over 13 bases. In germline, CDR1 is SSHAT, CDR2 FNYEAQ (reference sequence). The CDR3 contains 18 residues. The DNA of the CDR3 is TGTGCTAGCAGCTCGGGACTAGCGGGGAGCTCTGGGGCCAACGTCCTGACTTTC. Amino acid sequence: CASSSGLAGSSGANVLTF.

The chain employs TRBV29-1 and TRBJ2-1; 7 bases agree with TRBD2. The length of the CDR3 is 15 residues. V gave up 4 bases and J gave up 0 bases; unmatched junction bases: 6. Germline-derived CDR1 and CDR2 are SQVTM and ANQGSEA. CDR3 nucleotides: TGCAGCGTTGCCCGCCTAGCGGACTCCTACAATGAGCAGTTCTTC. Protein sequence: CSVARLADSYNEQFF.

This clonotype has only a few counts. The chain is built from TRBV12-3 or TRBV12-4 and TRBJ1-6; TRBD1 might be the D (5 bases). The CDR3 is 15 amino acids. V lost 1 base and J lost 9, with 13 bases in between. CDR3 residues: CASSLVWDSGSPLHF. CDR3 coding DNA: TGTGCCAGCAGTTTAGTTTGGGACTCGGGTTCACCCCTCCACTTT.

The gene calls are TRBV7-8 and TRBJ2-5, with D perhaps given as TRBD1 or TRBD2 (5 bases each). The length of the CDR3 is 17 residues. Germline V gene sequence: CDR1 SGHVS, CDR2 FQNEAQ. V shed 5 bases and J shed 7 bases, with 26 bases lying between them. The CDR3 reads CASSPGRLKRKEGTQYF. The CDR3 DNA sequence: TGTGCCAGCAGCCCGGGACGTCTTAAAAGGAAGGAAGGGACCCAGTACTTC.